Listed here are 20 T cell receptor beta chains from one sample, sequenced in a study of T-cell memory formation after mild COVID-19. From the 5' RACE reads, TCRdb called clonotypes with MiXCR, one entry per CDR3 protein. Of about 430,000 distinct CDR3 sequences detected, roughly 26% appear once; the ten largest clones hold around 9%. The specimen was PBMCs or a T cell subset sorted from them (not recorded which). The receptors derive from an adult woman who had mild COVID-19 (a few samples of this study predate the infection). Cell type and time point are not known.

The chain links TRBV11-2 to TRBJ2-7; 9 bases fit TRBD2. Unmatched junction bases numbered 11, after V lost 8 bases and J lost 0 bases. The CDR3 contains 16 residues. The germline CDR1 and CDR2 sequences are SGHAT and FQNNGV. CDR3 region: CASGHRSGGSSYEQYF. The CDR3 coding sequence is TGTGCCAGCGGGCACCGAAGCGGGGGGAGCTCCTACGAGCAGTACTTC.

The J gene is TRBJ2-1, the V gene TRBV7-3; 11 bases are shared with TRBD1. From germline, CDR1 is SGHTA and CDR2 FQGTGA. Losses at the gene ends were 6 bases for V and 7 bases for J; bases not matched to a gene: 5. CDR3 length equals 14 residues. CDR3 residues: CASRGTGGTNEQFF. DNA of the CDR3: TGTGCCAGCAGGGGGACAGGGGGAACAAATGAGCAGTTCTTC.

The chain uses TRBV29-1 and TRBJ2-6; the match to TRBD1 covers 9 bases. The V gene end was trimmed by 6 bases and the J gene end by 2 bases; junction bases not matched to a gene: 8. The CDR3 is made up of 16 amino acids. CDR1 is SQVTM and CDR2 is ANQGSEA in the germline V gene. Written as DNA, the CDR3 is TGCAGCGTCGCGGGACAGGGCCTGCCTGGGGCCAACGTCCTGACTTTC. Amino acids: CSVAGQGLPGANVLTF.

The CDR3 nucleotides are TGCAGTGCTTCCCCGGGACCCGGGTCCTACGAGCAGTACTTC. It codes for CSASPGPGSYEQYF. The chain is built from TRBV20-1 and TRBJ2-7; D may be TRBD1 or TRBD2 (5 bases each). The CDR3 spans 14 residues. V lost 5 bases, J lost 1 base, and 15 bases lay in between. In germline, CDR1 is DFQATT, CDR2 SNEGSKA (reference sequence).

The rearrangement uses TRBV7-9 and TRBJ1-2; unclear D gene. Trimming took 1 base from V and 6 from J, leaving 9 bases between them. CDR1 is SEHNR, CDR2 FQNEAQ, per germline (reference sequence). CDR3 size: 13 residues. CDR3 nucleotide sequence: TGTGCCAGCAGCTTAGTGTACGGCGATGGCTACACCTTC. Amino acid sequence: CASSLVYGDGYTF.

V and J are TRBV29-1 and TRBJ2-5; D ambiguous. The V end lost 5 bases, the J end lost 1 base, and 5 bases lay between the germline ends. This CDR3 comprises 11 residues. Germline V gene lookup returns CDR1 SQVTM and CDR2 ANQGSEA. The CDR3 reads CSVPIQETQYF. CDR3 coding DNA: TGCAGCGTTCCCATCCAAGAGACCCAGTACTTC.

This clonotype was seen only a few times. The chain uses TRBV3-1 and TRBJ2-3, with 12 bases matching TRBD2. The CDR3 contains 19 residues. Trimming removed 1 base from V and 1 base from J; junction bases left unmatched: 9. CDR1 and CDR2 from the germline V gene are LGHDT and YNNKEL (reference sequence). CDR3 nucleotides: TGTGCCAGCAGCCAAGGACTAGCGGGGGCCTCGGGGGGCACAGATACGCAGTATTTT. It yields the protein CASSQGLAGASGGTDTQYF.

J is TRBJ2-5 and V is TRBV11-3; D is perhaps TRBD1 (5 bases). CDR1 and CDR2 from the germline V gene are SGHNT and YENEEA. Trimming stripped 5 bases from V and 4 bases from J, with 20 bases between. This CDR3 is 16 amino acids long. The CDR3 DNA sequence: TGTGCCAGCAGCATCAGGGCCCCGGGTCTAGGAGAGACCCAGTACTTC. As protein: CASSIRAPGLGETQYF.

This clonotype has just a few counts. This chain links TRBV7-9 with TRBJ1-2; 7 bases match TRBD1. With V trimmed by 3 bases and J by 0 bases, 10 bases remained unmatched. The CDR3 totals 17 residues. Germline V CDR1 and CDR2: SEHNR, FQNEAQ (reference sequence). CDR3 DNA: TGTGCCAGCAGCTTTCCTATCCGGGACAGCCCTAACTATGGCTACACCTTC. Protein product: CASSFPIRDSPNYGYTF.

This clonotype was detected only a few times. The V and J genes are TRBV5-1 and TRBJ2-5; D not resolved. CDR1 and CDR2 from the germline V gene are SGHRS and YFSETQ. Trimming removed 4 bases at V and 1 base at J, with 11 bases between. This CDR3 comprises 14 residues. CDR3 region: CASSLTSAQETQYF. CDR3 DNA: TGCGCCAGCAGCCTTACCTCTGCCCAAGAGACCCAGTACTTC.

V and J are TRBV28 and TRBJ1-1, with D uncertain. Germline assignment: CDR1 MDHEN and CDR2 SYDVKM. The CDR3 is made up of 12 amino acids. Trimming took 3 bases from V and 10 from J, leaving 12 bases between them. The CDR3 sequence: CASSLSGYGAFF. The CDR3 DNA reads TGTGCCAGCAGTTTGTCGGGCTACGGAGCTTTCTTT.

This clonotype was recorded at least ten times. This sequence joins TRBV7-6 and TRBJ2-1; 7 nucleotides match TRBD2. The CDR3 length is 15 residues. The junction had 11 bases not matched to a gene; V was cut back by 5 bases and J by 7 bases. Germline values: CDR1 SGHVS, CDR2 FNYEAQ. CDR3 region: CASSPPAEGGNEQFF. As DNA, the CDR3 is TGTGCCAGCAGCCCCCCCGCGGAGGGAGGGAATGAGCAGTTCTTC.

The V and J genes are TRBV7-6 and TRBJ2-7; TRBD1 aligns across 8 bases. The V and J ends lost 1 base and 2 bases, in that order; junction bases with no gene match: 7. Germline CDR1 reads SGHVS; CDR2 reads FNYEAQ. This CDR3 is 16 amino acids long. CDR3 bases: TGTGCCAGCAGCTTAGGTAGGACAGGGAAAACCTACGAGCAGTACTTC. This gives the protein CASSLGRTGKTYEQYF.

This clonotype showed up just once. This chain uses TRBV6-4 with TRBJ1-2, with D hard to call. Looked up from germline, CDR1 is MRHNA and CDR2 is SNTAGT. This CDR3 region has 15 residues. V was trimmed by 7 bases and J by 4 bases, leaving 19 bases between them. CDR3 nucleotides: TGTGCCAGCACCCCCTCGTCAGGTTCATTCTATGGCTACACCTTC. It specifies CASTPSSGSFYGYTF.

The sample holds a few counts of this clonotype. CDR3 bases: TGTGCCAGCAGCCAAGGAGAGAGCGGCTCCTACAATGAGCAGTTCTTC. Protein product: CASSQGESGSYNEQFF. The rearrangement links TRBV4-2 to TRBJ2-1, with D maybe TRBD2 (5 bases). V lost 1 base, J lost 0 bases, and 10 bases lay in between. Germline loops: CDR1 LGHNA, CDR2 YNFKEQ. This CDR3 contains 16 residues.

This clonotype was picked up a small number of times. V and J are TRBV12-5 and TRBJ2-1, with TRBD2 matching 9 bases. The CDR3 totals 14 residues. CDR1 LGHNT and CDR2 FRNRAP come from the germline V gene. J lost 8 bases, V lost 5 bases, and 7 bases had no gene match. The CDR3 region has the DNA TGTGCTAGTGGTATAGCGGGAGTGAAGGATGAGCAGTTCTTC. Its protein is CASGIAGVKDEQFF.

The chain combines TRBV23-1 with TRBJ1-2, with D possibly TRBD1 on 6 matching bases. TRBV23-1 carries the ORF label, with uncertain function. The CDR3 consists of 15 residues. V was trimmed by 0 bases and J by 8 bases, leaving 16 bases between them. CDR3 in DNA: TGCGCCAGCAGTCAATCGAACAGGGAGACGGGGGGCTACACCTTC. This translates into CASSQSNRETGGYTF.

This chain's CDR3 is CASSTGLGPSTDTQYF. The CDR3 DNA reads as TGTGCCAGCAGCACAGGACTAGGCCCTTCCACAGATACGCAGTATTTT. The chain carries TRBV7-2 and TRBJ2-3; 7 positions match TRBD2. The junction had 10 bases not matched to a gene; V was cut back by 5 bases and J by 2 bases. Germline V CDR1 and CDR2: SGHTA, FQGNSA. The CDR3 sequence is 16 residues long.

The CDR3 DNA reads as TGTGCCAGCAGCTTCTTAGCGGGAGCTAGCGGGGAGCTGTTTTTT. Its translation is CASSFLAGASGELFF. V gene TRBV7-8 combines with J gene TRBJ2-2, with 9 bases aligning to TRBD2. The germline V gene has CDR1 SGHVS and CDR2 FQNEAQ. Losses at the gene ends were 3 bases for V and 7 bases for J; bases not matched to a gene: 6. There are 15 residues in the CDR3.

The chain links TRBV6-6 to TRBJ2-2; 7 bases agree with TRBD1. The junction had 6 bases not matched to a gene; V was cut back by 6 bases and J by 2 bases. This CDR3 has 15 residues. In germline, CDR1 is MNHNY, CDR2 SVGAGI (reference sequence). The CDR3 is CASSSQGTNTGELFF. CDR3 in DNA: TGTGCCAGCAGCTCACAGGGGACAAACACCGGGGAGCTGTTTTTT.